This T cell receptor beta chain is from a study of cytomegalovirus exposure and HLA in healthy donors. Findings and limits, study-wide: The study dropped some indistinguishable V segments, TRBV6-2 and TRBV6-3 among them. Prior analysis indicated that the majority of TCR beta V segments exhibited productivity approximately 87% or approximately 30% of the time.

Note on this clone: Its specificity is unknown.

Between the trimmed V and J ends, which lost 0 bases and 0 bases, there was a span of 5 bases. This CDR3 has 14 residues. The germline V gene has CDR1 KGHSH and CDR2 LQKENI. Primers: 60 Vbeta forward and 13 Jbeta reverse. Original handling: Per a later analysis, the number of unique TCR beta chains was around 80 million, of which 9 million to 12 million were shared. Clones were sequenced by immunoSEQ multiplex PCR, and TCRdb holds only the in-frame ones, with some missing. D and trimming come from the DNA, and the V and J calls and clone size come from that table. Of some 160,000 clones detected, over 80% appear once; the ten largest clones hold approximately 1.4%.

This chain links TRBV18 with TRBJ1-1, with unresolved D. The source material was PBMCs. The TCR originated in a woman aged 18 to 35 in good health and CMV-seronegative. The CDR3 bases are TGTGCCAGCTCACCACCGTCCGTGAACACTGAAGCTTTCTTT. This translates into CASSPPSVNTEAFF.